Presented here are 9 T cell receptor beta chains from one specimen sequenced in a study of shared clonotypes between healthy human individuals. The repertoire was sequenced with immunoSEQ multiplex PCR; TCRdb's copy has only in-frame clones and lacks some. Of 2 million to 2.5 million clones in the sample, 95% are singletons; the top ten hold over 0.1%. The sequenced material came from naive CD4+ T cells sorted from blood. Subset reported: CD45RA+ positively selected. These receptors came from a man younger than 30 in good health.

V usage is TRBV9 and J usage is TRBJ2-2; 9 bases are shared with TRBD2. With V trimmed by 4 bases and J by 5 bases, 9 bases remained unmatched. Germline V gene lookup returns CDR1 SGDLS and CDR2 YYNGEE. The CDR3 is 16 amino acids. DNA for the CDR3: TGTGCCAGCAGCCCCCCCGGGACTAGCTGGACCGGGGAGCTGTTTTTT. Its translation is CASSPPGTSWTGELFF.

On this clone: Different DNA sequences within this sample yield the same CDR3. The chain employs TRBV10-3 and TRBJ1-4; D perhaps matches TRBD1 (5 bases). Trimming left V 0 bases short and J 0 bases short, with 8 bases between. Germline V CDR1 and CDR2: ENHRY, SYGVKD. This CDR3 region has 16 residues. CDR3 loop: CAISESRGPTNEKLFF. Written as DNA, the CDR3 is TGTGCCATCAGTGAGTCGCGGGGCCCAACTAATGAAAAACTGTTTTTT.

The chain is built from TRBV6-1 and TRBJ1-3, with TRBD1 as a possible D gene (5 bases). This CDR3 region has 12 residues. V shed 8 bases and J shed 4 bases, with 9 bases lying between them. Germline-derived CDR1 and CDR2 are MNHNS and SASEGT. CDR3 in DNA: TGTGCCAGCGGGGGATGGGGAAACACCATATATTTT. Amino acid sequence: CASGGWGNTIYF.

This chain uses TRBV27 with TRBJ2-7, with TRBD2 identical over 8 bases. Germline V gives CDR1 MNHEY, CDR2 SMNVEV (reference sequence). Trimming at V came to 2 bases and at J to 0 bases, leaving 0 bases not matched to a gene. The CDR3 runs to 14 residues. The CDR3 spells CASSLGLASYEQYF. CDR3 DNA: TGTGCCAGCAGTTTAGGACTAGCCTCCTACGAGCAGTACTTC.

The gene calls are TRBV9 and TRBJ2-3; D might be TRBD1 or TRBD2, each matching 6 bases. CDR3 length: 17 residues. The germline V gene has CDR1 SGDLS and CDR2 YYNGEE. Trimming removed 2 bases at V and 0 bases at J, with 16 bases between. The CDR3 is CASSVGGAFTSTDTQYF. The DNA for the CDR3 is TGTGCCAGCAGCGTCGGGGGCGCTTTTACTAGCACAGATACGCAGTATTTT.

V is TRBV6-4 and J is TRBJ2-3; D is perhaps TRBD1 (5 bases). This CDR3 has 16 residues. Trimming cost V 6 bases and J 4 bases, with 20 bases left between them. CDR1 and CDR2 (germline): MRHNA, SNTAGT. CDR3 coding DNA: TGTGCCAGCAGCGCCTTGGGTGGCAGGGCGGCAGATACGCAGTATTTT. Encoded protein: CASSALGGRAADTQYF.

On this clone itself: One junction end disagrees with the germline gene, perhaps due to a read error. The V gene is TRBV7-9, the J gene TRBJ2-7; perhaps D is TRBD1 or TRBD2 (5 bases each). This CDR3 is built from 13 residues. Germline assignment: CDR1 SEHNR and CDR2 FQNEAQ (reference sequence). The CDR3 DNA follows: TGTGCCAGCGGCTTATCCCCGGGGCACGAGCAGTACTTC. Translated: CASGLSPGHEQYF.

J is TRBJ2-7 and V is TRBV19; 11 bases map to TRBD1. Per germline, CDR1 LNHDA and CDR2 SQIVND (reference sequence). CDR3 length: 16 amino acids. The trim removed 0 bases at V and 4 bases at J, leaving 5 bases unmatched. The CDR3 loop is CASSIDLGTGGYEQYF. The DNA for the CDR3 is TGTGCCAGTAGTATAGATCTGGGGACAGGGGGATACGAGCAGTACTTC.

The J gene is TRBJ2-7, the V gene TRBV29-1; weak D call: TRBD1 (6 bases). Germline CDR1 is SQVTM and CDR2 is ANQGSEA. Deletions cut 6 bases from V and 6 bases from J, with 18 bases between. The CDR3 consists of 13 residues. The DNA for the CDR3 is TGCAGCGTGATCCGGGACACCCTCGCCGAGCAGTACTTC. Translated, it gives CSVIRDTLAEQYF.